This record covers a single T cell receptor beta chain. Its antigen is undetermined. This entry comes from a study of CD8 T cell repertoires and HIV-1 epitope variants. Whole-study findings and limits: This assay reports beta chains of antigen-expanded cells, not T cell function.

The CDR3 totals 13 residues. Looked up from germline, CDR1 is SGHRS and CDR2 is YFSETQ. The germline V and J ends were trimmed by 3 bases and 2 bases, with 6 bases remaining between them. The method was immunoSEQ multiplex PCR; TCRdb's version includes in-frame clones alone and lacks a portion of them. In the table there are roughly 2,700 clones, 67% of which are singletons. The gene calls are TRBV5-1 and TRBJ1-5; the D is unclear. The sequencing input was cultured CD8+ T cells derived from PBMCs. This TCR was recovered from a male donor with HIV. The CDR3 sequence: CASSYEGNQPQHF. As DNA, the CDR3 is TGCGCCAGCAGCTACGAGGGCAATCAGCCCCAGCATTTT.